Listed here is a single TCR beta chain. Its antigen is still unknown. The PCR made use of 60 Vbeta and 13 Jbeta primers. The data were produced by immunoSEQ multiplex PCR, yet TCRdb's version contains in-frame clones alone and is incomplete. The sample includes approximately 77,000 clones, roughly two thirds of them seen just once. This specimen belongs to a study of cytomegalovirus exposure and HLA in healthy donors. The study's findings and limits: Listed as cytomegalovirus-associated were 150 or so TCR beta chains. The authors considered a cluster of highly shared sequence variants likely to be a sequencing artifact. A missense DCLRE1C variant was associated with V- and J-gene trimming of TCR beta chains in a later analysis, and an independent cohort replicated the association.

There are 15 residues in the CDR3. V lost 6 bases to trimming and J lost 4 bases, with 18 bases between them. Germline CDR1 reads LNHDA; CDR2 reads SQIVND (reference sequence). The specimen sequenced was PBMCs. This TCR was sampled from a man between 60 and 75 years old in good health and CMV-seropositive. The chain employs TRBV19 and TRBJ1-2; tentative D call: TRBD1 (5 bases). CDR3 DNA sequence: TGTGCCAGTAGCCCTTGGGGCGGAAAGATCTATGGCTACACCTTC. Its protein is CASSPWGGKIYGYTF.